A selection of T cell receptor beta chains follows, all from one sample in a study of molecular identifiers for immune sequencing clone quantification. TCRdb reprocessed the PCR reads via MiXCR and lists one record per CDR3 protein. The table has 600,000 to 650,000 distinct CDR3 sequences, nearly 20% seen once. Sequenced sample: naive CD8+ T cells from blood, with Jurkat cell RNA spiked in. The receptor set was obtained from a human donor in good health. Some libraries in this study had Jurkat cell RNA spiked in. CDR3s include the opening cysteine and the closing phenylalanine or tryptophan. Each record gives: V gene, D gene, J gene, clone size, CDR3 DNA, CDR3 protein. The D gene is left open where the match is weak. Size tells how often a clone was seen (once, few, many) or the class of an expanded clone, and some rows leave it out.

TRBV9	TRBD2	TRBJ2-5	few	TGTGCCAGCAGTACTAGCGGCTGGGAGACCCAGTACTTC	CASSTSGWETQYF
TRBV7-9	.	TRBJ1-1	.	TGTGCCAGCAGCTTAGGGTGGGGTACAGGCCAAACAGCTTTCTTT	CASSLGWGTGQTAFF
TRBV29-1	TRBD2	TRBJ2-3	many	TGCAGCGTGGGAGATCTAGCGGGAGGACCAGATACGCAGTATTTT	CSVGDLAGGPDTQYF
TRBV7-9	.	TRBJ1-4	many	TGTGCCAGCAGCCTCCCGACGGGATATAATGAAAAACTGTTTTTT	CASSLPTGYNEKLFF
TRBV5-1	.	TRBJ2-3	many	TGCGCCAGCAGCTTGGACCGGGGGGCGGGAGATACGCAGTATTTT	CASSLDRGAGDTQYF
TRBV13	TRBD1	TRBJ1-1	many	TGTGCCAGCAGCGAACAGACAGGGGAAACGACTGAAGCTTTCTTT	CASSEQTGETTEAFF
TRBV7-6	.	TRBJ2-7	many	TGTGCCAGCAGCCACAACGAGGGTTACGAGCAGTACTTC	CASSHNEGYEQYF
TRBV27	.	TRBJ2-7	.	TGTGCCAGCAGTTTAGGTTATGGGCTCACCGAGCAGTACTTC	CASSLGYGLTEQYF
TRBV14	.	TRBJ2-3	many	TGTGCCAGCAGCCAAGATTTCGGTGCAGGGTACACAGATACGCAGTATTTT	CASSQDFGAGYTDTQYF
TRBV7-9	.	TRBJ1-6	few	TGTGCCAGCACAGACCGTACAGGGTTGTCCCTCCACTTT	CASTDRTGLSLHF
TRBV21-1	.	TRBJ2-7	.	TGTGCCAGCAGCAAAGATAGGCTTAGGCGGGTGGTGCAGTACTTC	CASSKDRLRRVVQYF
TRBV7-9	.	TRBJ2-6	many	TGTGCCAGCAGTCCCAGGGGGGCTGGGGCCAACGTCCTGACTTTC	CASSPRGAGANVLTF
TRBV12-5	.	TRBJ1-2	.	TGTGCTAGTGGTTCGCTCCATGGCTACACCTTC	CASGSLHGYTF
TRBV7-2	.	TRBJ2-3	few	TGTGCCAGCAGCTTAGTCTGGGCAGATACGCAGTATTTT	CASSLVWADTQYF
TRBV27	.	TRBJ1-3	few	TGTGCCAGCAGTTTATCTTCAGGGCTCAGAAACACCATATATTTT	CASSLSSGLRNTIYF
TRBV28	.	TRBJ1-1	many	TGTGCCAGCGTGGAAAATAAAGCTTTCTTT	CASVENKAFF
TRBV2	TRBD1	TRBJ2-7	.	TGTGCCAGCAGTGAGTACAGGGGCTACGAGCAGTACTTC	CASSEYRGYEQYF
TRBV4-3	.	TRBJ1-2	few	TGCGCCAGCAGCCAAGATCGAGGTGCCGGGCCTGGCTACACCTTC	CASSQDRGAGPGYTF
TRBV28	.	TRBJ1-1	many	TGTGCCAGCAGTAAGAACACTGAAGCTTTCTTT	CASSKNTEAFF
TRBV7-9	.	TRBJ2-7	many	TGTGCCAGCAGCTCTGCAGCCTACGAGCAGTACTTC	CASSSAAYEQYF
TRBV4-1	TRBD1	TRBJ1-6	few	TGCGCCAGCAGCCAAGATGGAGGGGGCTATTCACCCCTCCACTTT	CASSQDGGGYSPLHF
TRBV9	.	TRBJ1-3	many	TGTGCCAGCAGCGTAGATCCACGCTCTGGAAACACCATATATTTT	CASSVDPRSGNTIYF
TRBV5-8	.	TRBJ2-6	many	TGTGCCAGCAGCCACGGGAACTCTGGGGCCAACGTCCTGACTTTC	CASSHGNSGANVLTF
TRBV6-2/TRBV6-3	.	TRBJ1-1	many	TGTGCCAGCAGACGCGAGAAACTATCGAGGATGAACACTGAAGCTTTCTTT	CASRREKLSRMNTEAFF
TRBV7-9	.	TRBJ1-2	.	TGTGCCAGCAGCTTAGAGTCCGGTGGGCTCTATGGCTACACCTTC	CASSLESGGLYGYTF
TRBV10-3	.	TRBJ2-5	many	TGTGCCATCGGTTCAGTACAAGAGACCCAGTACTTC	CAIGSVQETQYF
TRBV27	TRBD2	TRBJ2-5	.	TGTGCCAGCAGTTGCTTGGGACTAGCGGAAGAGACCCAGTACTTC	CASSCLGLAEETQYF
TRBV20-1	TRBD2	TRBJ2-7	few	TGCAGTGCTAGAGGTCCTCTAGCGGGTAGGAGTTACGAGCAGTACTTC	CSARGPLAGRSYEQYF
TRBV29-1	TRBD1	TRBJ1-1	many	TGCAGCGTTGAAGGTTTTCACAGGGGGTACACTGAAGCTTTCTTT	CSVEGFHRGYTEAFF
TRBV4-3	.	TRBJ1-6	many	TGCGCCAGCAGCCTAACAGCACTTGAGAACTATAATTCACCCCTCCACTTT	CASSLTALENYNSPLHF
TRBV27	.	TRBJ2-7	.	TGTGCCAGCAGTCAAAGGGGGTACGAGCGGTACTTC	CASSQRGYERYF
TRBV20-1	TRBD1	TRBJ1-6	.	TGCAGTGCTCCCCCGGATGTGACAGGGAGTTTCGATCGGTATTCACCCCTCCACTTT	CSAPPDVTGSFDRYSPLHF
TRBV29-1	.	TRBJ1-1	many	TGCAGCGTTCTGGATCTTTCGAACACTGAAGCTTTCTTT	CSVLDLSNTEAFF
TRBV19	.	TRBJ1-1	few	TGTGCCAGTAGTAGAGCCAGTGAAGCTTTCTTT	CASSRASEAFF
TRBV11-2	.	TRBJ1-1	many	TGTGCCAGCAGCTTAGGTTTCGCTGAAGCTTTCTTT	CASSLGFAEAFF
TRBV4-2	.	TRBJ1-2	.	TGTGCCAGCAGCCAAGGTCCGGGGCTGGGAGTTGGGTATGGCTACACCTTC	CASSQGPGLGVGYGYTF
TRBV6-6	.	TRBJ2-7	few	TGTGCCAGCAGGGGGGGGGCCCCCTACGAGCAGTACTTC	CASRGGAPYEQYF
TRBV5-6	TRBD1	TRBJ2-3	few	TGTGCCAGCAGCTCGACCCGGGACAGGGGGCAGGTAGATACGCAGTATTTT	CASSSTRDRGQVDTQYF
TRBV6-2/TRBV6-3	.	TRBJ2-6	.	TGTGCCAGCAGTTACATCCGAACCTCTGGGGCCAACGTCCTGACTTTC	CASSYIRTSGANVLTF
TRBV29-1	.	TRBJ2-2	few	TGCAGCGTAAGAGGCCAACCCGGGGAGCTGTTTTTT	CSVRGQPGELFF
TRBV4-3	.	TRBJ2-2	.	TGCGCCAGCAACCAAGATCAGTCCGGGTATTCGAACACCGGGGAGCTGTTTTTT	CASNQDQSGYSNTGELFF
TRBV5-4	TRBD2	TRBJ2-2	.	TGTGCCAGCAGCAATACGGGACTAGCGGTCGGGGAGCTGTTTTTT	CASSNTGLAVGELFF
TRBV28	.	TRBJ2-7	many	TGTGCCAGCAGTTTCCGGAGAACCTACGAGCAGTACTTC	CASSFRRTYEQYF
TRBV4-1	.	TRBJ2-1	.	TGCGCCAGCAGCCCGTCCCCTCCCCGGGATTACAATGAGCAGTCCTTC	CASSPSPPRDYNEQSF
TRBV2	TRBD1	TRBJ2-2	many	TGTGCCAGCAGTGGGGACAGCCAAAACACCGGGGAGCTGTTTTTT	CASSGDSQNTGELFF
TRBV7-9	.	TRBJ2-3	many	TGTGCCAGCAGCTTAGGAGGGTACGGTGAAGATACGCAGTATTTT	CASSLGGYGEDTQYF
TRBV12-5	TRBD1	TRBJ1-2	.	TGTGCTAGTGGTGCGGGACAGGGGCGCGGCTACACCTTC	CASGAGQGRGYTF
TRBV27	.	TRBJ2-7	few	TGTGCCAGCAGTTCCCAGAACTACGAGCAGTACTTC	CASSSQNYEQYF
TRBV20-1	.	TRBJ1-6	few	TGCAGTGTCGGACAGAAACCTTATAATTCACCCCTCCACTTT	CSVGQKPYNSPLHF
TRBV4-1	.	TRBJ2-3	few	TGCGCCAGCAGCCAAGAGGGTTCCTATGCAACAGATACGCAGTATTTT	CASSQEGSYATDTQYF
TRBV6-4	.	TRBJ2-3	few	TGTGCCAGCAGTGACTCGAAATCGGCCATAGATACGCAGTATTTT	CASSDSKSAIDTQYF
TRBV28	.	TRBJ2-3	.	TGTGCCAGCAGTTCATCCAGTAGCACAGGTACGCAGTATTTT	CASSSSSSTGTQYF
TRBV28	.	TRBJ2-5	many	TGTGCCAGCAATAGTTGGGGCCAAGAGACCCAGTACTTC	CASNSWGQETQYF
TRBV3-1	.	TRBJ1-3	few	TGTGCCAGCAGTTCCGAAGTAGATTCTGGAAACACCATATATTTT	CASSSEVDSGNTIYF
TRBV5-1	TRBD2	TRBJ2-1	.	TGCGCCAGCAGCTTGGAGCCAGCGGGAGGATACAATGTGCAGTTCTTC	CASSLEPAGGYNVQFF